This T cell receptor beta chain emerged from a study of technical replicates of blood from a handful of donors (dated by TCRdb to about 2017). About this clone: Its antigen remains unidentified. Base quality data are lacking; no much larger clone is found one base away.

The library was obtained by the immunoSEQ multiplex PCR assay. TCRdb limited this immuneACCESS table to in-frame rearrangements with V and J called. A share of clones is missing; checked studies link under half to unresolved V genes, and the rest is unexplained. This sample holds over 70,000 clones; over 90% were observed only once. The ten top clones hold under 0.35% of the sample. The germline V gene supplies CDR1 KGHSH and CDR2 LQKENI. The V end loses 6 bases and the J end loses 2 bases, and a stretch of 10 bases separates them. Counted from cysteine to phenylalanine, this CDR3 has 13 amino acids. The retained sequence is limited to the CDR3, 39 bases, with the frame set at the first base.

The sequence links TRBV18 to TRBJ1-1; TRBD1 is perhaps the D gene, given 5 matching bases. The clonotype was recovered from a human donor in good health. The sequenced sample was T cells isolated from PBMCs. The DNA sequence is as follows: TGTGCCAGCTCTCCTACAGGAAACACTGAAGCTTTCTTT. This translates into CASSPTGNTEAFF.